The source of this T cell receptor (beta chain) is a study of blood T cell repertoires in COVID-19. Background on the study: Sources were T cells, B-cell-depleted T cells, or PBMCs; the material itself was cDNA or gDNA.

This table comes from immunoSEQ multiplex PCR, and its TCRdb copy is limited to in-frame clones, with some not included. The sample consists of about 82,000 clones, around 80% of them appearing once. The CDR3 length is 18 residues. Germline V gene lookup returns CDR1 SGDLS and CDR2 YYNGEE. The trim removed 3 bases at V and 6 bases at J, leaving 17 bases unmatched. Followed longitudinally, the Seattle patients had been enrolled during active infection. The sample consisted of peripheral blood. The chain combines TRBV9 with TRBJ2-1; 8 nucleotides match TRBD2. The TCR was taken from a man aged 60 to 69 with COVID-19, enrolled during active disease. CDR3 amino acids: CASSAQAGGGPFSNEQFF. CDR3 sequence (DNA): TGTGCCAGCAGCGCCCAAGCGGGCGGGGGGCCTTTTTCCAATGAGCAGTTCTTC.